The clone carrying this T cell receptor beta chain appeared a few times. TCRdb keeps only in-frame clones here, not all; method: immunoSEQ multiplex PCR. Here the sample spans some 28,000 clones, over 75% being singletons. V shed 1 base and J 2 bases; nucleotides not matched to a gene: 1. Germline V gives CDR1 SNHLY, CDR2 FYNNEI. CDR3 length: 14 residues. The entry originates in a study of blood T cell repertoires in COVID-19. The genes are TRBV2 and TRBJ2-7, with 8 bases that match TRBD1. This clonotype was obtained from a human donor in a cohort sampled during active COVID-19. Sequencing input: peripheral blood. CDR3 bases: TGTGCCAGCAGTGAAGGGACAGGGCCCTACGAGCAGTACTTC. It specifies CASSEGTGPYEQYF.